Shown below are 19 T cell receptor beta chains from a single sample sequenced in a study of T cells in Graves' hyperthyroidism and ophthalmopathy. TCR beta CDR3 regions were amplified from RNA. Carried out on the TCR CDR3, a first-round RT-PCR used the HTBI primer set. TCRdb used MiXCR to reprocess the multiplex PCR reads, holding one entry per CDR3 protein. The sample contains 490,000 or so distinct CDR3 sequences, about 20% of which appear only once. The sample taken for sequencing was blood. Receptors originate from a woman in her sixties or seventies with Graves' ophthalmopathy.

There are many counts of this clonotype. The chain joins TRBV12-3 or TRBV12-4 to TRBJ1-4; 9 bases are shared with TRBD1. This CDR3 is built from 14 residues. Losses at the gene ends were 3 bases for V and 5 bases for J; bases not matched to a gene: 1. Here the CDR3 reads CASSFGTGNEKLFF. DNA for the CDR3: TGTGCCAGCAGTTTTGGGACAGGGAATGAAAAACTGTTTTTT.

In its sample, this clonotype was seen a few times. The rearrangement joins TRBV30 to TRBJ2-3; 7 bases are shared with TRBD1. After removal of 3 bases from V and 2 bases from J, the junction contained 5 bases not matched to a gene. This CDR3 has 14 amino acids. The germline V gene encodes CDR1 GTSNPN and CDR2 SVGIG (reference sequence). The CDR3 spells CAWRGQLNTDTQYF. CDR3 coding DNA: TGTGCCTGGAGGGGACAGCTTAACACAGATACGCAGTATTTT.

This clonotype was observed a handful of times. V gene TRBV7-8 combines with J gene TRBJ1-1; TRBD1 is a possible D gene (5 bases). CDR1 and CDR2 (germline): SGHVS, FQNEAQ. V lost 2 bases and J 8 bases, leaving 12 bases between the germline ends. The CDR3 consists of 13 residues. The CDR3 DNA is TGTGCCAGCAGCTTATCCAGGGTGTACGAAGCTTTCTTT. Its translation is CASSLSRVYEAFF.

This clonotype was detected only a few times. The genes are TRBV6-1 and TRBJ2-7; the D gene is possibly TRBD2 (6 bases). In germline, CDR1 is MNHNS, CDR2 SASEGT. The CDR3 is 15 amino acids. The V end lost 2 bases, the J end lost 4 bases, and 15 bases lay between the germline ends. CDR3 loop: CASSEKGRGGYEQYF. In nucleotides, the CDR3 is TGTGCCAGCAGTGAAAAAGGGCGGGGCGGTTACGAGCAGTACTTC.

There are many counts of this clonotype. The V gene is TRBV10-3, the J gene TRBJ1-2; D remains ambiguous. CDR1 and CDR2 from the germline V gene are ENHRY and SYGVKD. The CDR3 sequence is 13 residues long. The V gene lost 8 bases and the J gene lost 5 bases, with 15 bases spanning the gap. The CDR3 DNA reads TGTGCCATCGACGGGCCGGATGAATATGGCTACACCTTC. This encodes CAIDGPDEYGYTF.

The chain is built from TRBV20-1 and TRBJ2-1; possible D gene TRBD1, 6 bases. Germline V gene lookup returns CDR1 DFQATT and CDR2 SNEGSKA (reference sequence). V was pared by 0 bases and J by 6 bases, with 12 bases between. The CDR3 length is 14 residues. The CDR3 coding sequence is TGCAGTGCTAGAGAACAGGGCCGCCGCAATGAGCAGTTCTTC. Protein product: CSAREQGRRNEQFF.

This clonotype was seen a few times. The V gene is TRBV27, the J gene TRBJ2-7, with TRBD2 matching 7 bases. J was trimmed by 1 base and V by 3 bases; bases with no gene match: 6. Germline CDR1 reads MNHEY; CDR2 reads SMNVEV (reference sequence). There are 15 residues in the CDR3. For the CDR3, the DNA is TGTGCCAGCAGTTTGTACGCTAGCGGATCCTACGAGCAGTACTTC. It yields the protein CASSLYASGSYEQYF.

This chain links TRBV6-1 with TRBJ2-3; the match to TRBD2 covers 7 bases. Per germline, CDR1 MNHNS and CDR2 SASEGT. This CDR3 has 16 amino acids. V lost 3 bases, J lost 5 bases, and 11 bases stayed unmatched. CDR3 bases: TGTGCCAGCAGTGACCGACGGGGGAGCGGGATAGATACGCAGTATTTT. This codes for CASSDRRGSGIDTQYF.

CDR3: CAWSRDPGGYEQYF. The CDR3, as DNA: TGTGCCTGGAGCCGGGACCCCGGAGGGTACGAGCAGTACTTC. The gene calls are TRBV30 and TRBJ2-7; D might be TRBD2 (6 bases). Trimming took off 3 bases at V and 4 bases at J, with 16 bases between the two ends. Germline CDR1 and CDR2: GTSNPN and SVGIG (reference sequence). The CDR3 extends over 14 amino acids.

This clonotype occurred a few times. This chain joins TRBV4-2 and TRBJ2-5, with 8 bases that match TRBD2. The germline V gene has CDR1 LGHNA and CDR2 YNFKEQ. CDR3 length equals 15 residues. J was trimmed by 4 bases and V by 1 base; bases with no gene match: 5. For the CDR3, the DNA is TGTGCCAGCAGCCAAGTAGCGGGACCGGGAGAGACCCAGTACTTC. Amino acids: CASSQVAGPGETQYF.

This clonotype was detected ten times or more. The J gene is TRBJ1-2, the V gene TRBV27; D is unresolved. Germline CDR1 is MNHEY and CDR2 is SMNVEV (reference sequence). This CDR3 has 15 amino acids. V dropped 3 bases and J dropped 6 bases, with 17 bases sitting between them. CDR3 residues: CASSFNSPGVDGYTF. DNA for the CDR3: TGTGCCAGCAGTTTCAACTCCCCGGGAGTTGATGGCTACACCTTC.

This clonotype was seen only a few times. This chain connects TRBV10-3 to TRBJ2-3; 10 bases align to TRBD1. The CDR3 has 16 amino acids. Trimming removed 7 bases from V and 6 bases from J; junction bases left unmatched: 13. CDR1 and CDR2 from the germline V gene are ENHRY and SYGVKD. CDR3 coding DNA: TGTGCCATCAACCCGCGAAGGACAGGGGGAATGGATACGCAGTATTTT. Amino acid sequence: CAINPRRTGGMDTQYF.

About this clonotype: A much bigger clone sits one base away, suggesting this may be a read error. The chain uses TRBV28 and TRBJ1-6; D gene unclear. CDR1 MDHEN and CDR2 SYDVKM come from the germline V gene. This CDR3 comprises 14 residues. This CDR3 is CASSLLSGNSSLHF. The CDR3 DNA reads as TGTGCCAGCAGTTTACTATCTGGCAATTCATCCCTCCACTTT.

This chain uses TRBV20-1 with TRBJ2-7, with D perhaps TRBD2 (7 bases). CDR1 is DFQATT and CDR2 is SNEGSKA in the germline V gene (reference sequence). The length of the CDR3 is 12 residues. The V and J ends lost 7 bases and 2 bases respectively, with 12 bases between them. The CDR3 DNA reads TGCAGTGTCCGGGGGGACACCTACGAGCAGTACTTC. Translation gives CSVRGDTYEQYF.

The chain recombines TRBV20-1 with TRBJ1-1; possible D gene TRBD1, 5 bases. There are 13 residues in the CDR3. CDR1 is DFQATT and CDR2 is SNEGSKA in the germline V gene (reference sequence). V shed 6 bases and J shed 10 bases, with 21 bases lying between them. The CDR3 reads CSAQSQGSSGAFF. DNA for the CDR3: TGCAGTGCCCAATCGCAGGGCTCCTCTGGAGCTTTCTTT.

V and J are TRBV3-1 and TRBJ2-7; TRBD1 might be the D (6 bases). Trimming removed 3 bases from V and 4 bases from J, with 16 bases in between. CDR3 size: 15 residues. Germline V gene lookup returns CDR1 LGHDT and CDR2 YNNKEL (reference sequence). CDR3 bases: TGTGCCAGCAGCCATCAACAGGGCCCCCGTTACGAGCAGTACTTC. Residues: CASSHQQGPRYEQYF.

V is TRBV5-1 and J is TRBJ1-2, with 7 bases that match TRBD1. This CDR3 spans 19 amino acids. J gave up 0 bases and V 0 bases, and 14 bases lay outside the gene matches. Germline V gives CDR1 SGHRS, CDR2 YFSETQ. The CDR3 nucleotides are TGCGCCAGCAGCTTGGAACCCAGGGGGGGAACTCTAGCTAACTATGGCTACACCTTC. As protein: CASSLEPRGGTLANYGYTF.

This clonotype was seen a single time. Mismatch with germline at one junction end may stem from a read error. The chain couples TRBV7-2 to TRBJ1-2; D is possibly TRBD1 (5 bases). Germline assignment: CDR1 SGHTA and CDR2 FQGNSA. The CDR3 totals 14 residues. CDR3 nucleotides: TGTGCCATCAGCTTAGCCGGGGGTGGAGATGGCTACACCTTC. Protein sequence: CAISLAGGGDGYTF.

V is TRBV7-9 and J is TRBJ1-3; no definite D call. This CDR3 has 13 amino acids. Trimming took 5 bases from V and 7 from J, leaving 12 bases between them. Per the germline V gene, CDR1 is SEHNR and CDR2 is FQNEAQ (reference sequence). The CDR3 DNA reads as TGTGCCAGCAGCCCAACGGGGAGGAACACCATATATTTT. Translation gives CASSPTGRNTIYF. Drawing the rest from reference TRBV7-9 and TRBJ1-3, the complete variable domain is DTGVSQNPRHKITKRGQNVTFRCDPISEHNRLYWYRQTLGQGPEFLTYFQNEAQLEKSRLLSDRFSAERPKGSFSTLEIQRTEQGDSAMYLCASSPTGRNTIYFGEGSWLTVV.